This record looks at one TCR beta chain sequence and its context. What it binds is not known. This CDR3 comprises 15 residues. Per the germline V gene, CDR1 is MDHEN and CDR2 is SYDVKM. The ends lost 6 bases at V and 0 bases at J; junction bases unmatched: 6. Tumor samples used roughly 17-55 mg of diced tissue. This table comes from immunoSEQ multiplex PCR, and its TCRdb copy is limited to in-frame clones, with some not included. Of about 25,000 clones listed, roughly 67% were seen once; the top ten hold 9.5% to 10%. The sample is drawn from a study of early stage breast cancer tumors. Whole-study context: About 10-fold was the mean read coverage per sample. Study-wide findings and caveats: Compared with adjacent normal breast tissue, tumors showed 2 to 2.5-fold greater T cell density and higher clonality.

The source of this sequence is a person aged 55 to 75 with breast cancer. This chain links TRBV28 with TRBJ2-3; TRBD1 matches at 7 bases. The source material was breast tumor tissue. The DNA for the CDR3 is TGTGCCAGCAGCCAGGACAGGATTAGCACAGATACGCAGTATTTT. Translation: CASSQDRISTDTQYF. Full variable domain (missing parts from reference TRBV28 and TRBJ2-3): DVKVTQSSRYLVKRTGEKVFLECVQDMDHENMFWYRQDPGLGLRLIYFSYDVKMKEKGDIPEGYSVSREKKERFSLILESASTNQTSMYLCASSQDRISTDTQYFGPGTRLTVL.